This entry features one T cell receptor (beta chain) sequence. Its antigen is not known. V dropped 2 bases and J dropped 4 bases, with 8 bases sitting between them. The CDR3 is 13 residues long. One entry per CDR3 protein, called by TCRdb with MiXCR from the RT-PCR reads. The sample carries about 520,000 distinct CDR3 sequences, approximately 7.2% recorded once. This specimen belongs to a study of response to subunit inactivated influenza vaccine. The study, taken as a whole, reports: Every seasonal influenza vaccination brings in few new T cells, the authors suggested.

Sequencing was performed on PBMCs from blood, taken around 25 months after vaccination. The receptor was derived from a man aged 50 to 69 who received an inactivated influenza vaccine. The V gene is TRBV12-3 or TRBV12-4, the J gene TRBJ1-1; D is undetermined. The CDR3 protein is CASSLSQPTEAFF. DNA of the CDR3: TGTGCCAGCAGTTTAAGTCAGCCCACTGAAGCTTTCTTT.